Given below is one T cell receptor beta chain in context. The clone's antigen remains unknown. No base-level quality is on record; no much larger clone is a single base apart. For sequencing, an Illumina HiSeq 2500 was employed. Quantitative 5'-RACE with molecular barcodes was the method used to prepare the TCR beta libraries. The study's own analysis went as follows. To identify disease-linked TCR variants, a new computational method was used, one built on a probabilistic model of VDJ rearrangement. Clones were called with MiXCR by TCRdb after fastp trimmed the public reads at Q25, and only in-frame beta chains were retained. Duplicate CDR3 protein sequences are folded into a single record with the most common DNA and genes. The V and J calls reflect TCRdb's pipeline rather than the authors' work. The sample contains about 540,000 distinct CDR3 sequences, more than 9.5% of them found a single time. The ten largest clones add up to about 6.5% of the sample.

The data were obtained in a study of CD8 T cells in ankylosing spondylitis (TCRdb year 2017). Turning to the overall study: The study set out to find disease-linked TCR variants by profiling T cell receptor beta repertoires in ankylosing spondylitis patients and healthy donors. Peripheral blood was sampled, and synovial fluid was additionally collected from ankylosing spondylitis patients. The full study cohort comprised some 27 ankylosing spondylitis patients and around 100 healthy donors. General study outcomes and caveats: Blood from ankylosing spondylitis patients appeared to be characterized by a TCR beta motif made up of under ten highly homologous amino acid variants. Some of the motif variants had been reported before in the synovial fluid and blood of reactive arthritis patients, a finding that suggests common disease-initiation mechanisms. The disease-linked clones showed a CD8+ phenotype and occurred at relatively low frequencies in peripheral blood. Significant enrichment of the disease-linked clones was reported in matched synovial fluid samples from ankylosing spondylitis patients.

The CDR3, cysteine through phenylalanine, is 14 amino acids long. Only CDR3 DNA remains: 42 bases, in frame from the first base. Looking up the germline V gene yields CDR1 SGHRS and CDR2 YFSETQ. The germline ends are 11 bases apart after V is trimmed by 4 bases and J by 1 base. The rearranged chain carries TRBV5-1 and TRBJ2-5; TRBD2 might be the D gene, on 6 matching bases. Sample: blood, either unsorted or a sorted T cell fraction (not recorded which). This clonotype originated in a male donor with ankylosing spondylitis. The nucleotide sequence is TGCGCCAGCAGCGGAGGGACGGCCCAAGAGACCCAGTACTTC. Its protein is CASSGGTAQETQYF.